What follows are 9 T cell receptor beta chains derived from one specimen sequenced in a study of T cell responses to AZD1222 COVID-19 vaccine. Generated by immunoSEQ multiplex PCR, the TCRdb table keeps only in-frame clones and is missing some. The data show roughly 190,000 clones, approximately 93% seen once. Sequencing used peripheral blood, obtained on day 0 of AZD1222 vaccination. The receptor set was obtained from an adult in good health.

This clone has just one count. V usage is TRBV5-8 and J usage is TRBJ2-7, with D unresolved. In germline, CDR1 is SGHTS, CDR2 YDEGEE. The V end was cut by 1 base, the J end by 0 bases, with 11 bases between. The CDR3 runs to 15 residues. In DNA form, the CDR3 reads TGTGCCAGCAGCTTGTTTCCCTCCAGCTCCTACGAGCAGTACTTC. It specifies CASSLFPSSSYEQYF.

The CDR3 nucleotides are TGTGCCAGCAGCGTAGAGACTTCCTCTTCTTGGGATACGCAGTATTTT. Its translation is CASSVETSSSWDTQYF. The chain recombines TRBV9 with TRBJ2-3; D gene uncertain. Germline CDR1 and CDR2: SGDLS and YYNGEE. The CDR3 is 16 residues long. V was shortened by 0 bases and J by 6 bases, with 17 bases between the two germline ends.

The chain recombines TRBV18 with TRBJ1-1, with TRBD1 matching 11 bases. Germline loops: CDR1 KGHSH, CDR2 LQKENI. V trimming: 6 bases; J trimming: 7 bases; junction bases outside the gene matches: 19. The CDR3 sequence is 18 residues long. CDR3 region: CASSPGAGQGGSADEAFF. CDR3 DNA: TGTGCCAGCTCCCCGGGGGCGGGACAGGGGGGTTCCGCGGATGAAGCTTTCTTT.

J is TRBJ2-3 and V is TRBV9, with TRBD2 matching over 8 bases. The ends lost 4 bases at V and 6 bases at J; junction bases unmatched: 13. The CDR3 has 16 residues. Looked up from germline, CDR1 is SGDLS and CDR2 is YYNGEE. The DNA for the CDR3 is TGTGCCAGCAGCCCTCTGGCGGGAGGCTTGACCGATACGCAGTATTTT. Residues: CASSPLAGGLTDTQYF.

This clone is a singleton in its sample. This chain joins TRBV12-3 or TRBV12-4 and TRBJ1-2, with unresolved D. Trimming took 4 bases from V and 2 from J, leaving 8 bases between them. The CDR3 covers 13 residues. CDR3 nucleotide sequence: TGTGCCAGCAGTTATTCCGGGAACTATGGCTACACCTTC. It codes for CASSYSGNYGYTF.

This chain uses TRBV13 with TRBJ2-1, with TRBD2 identical over 9 bases. The V and J ends lost 0 bases and 9 bases, in that order; junction bases with no gene match: 6. This CDR3 has 15 amino acids. Germline V gene data show CDR1 as PRHDT and CDR2 as FYEKMQ (reference sequence). Here the CDR3 DNA reads TGTGCCAGCAGCTTAGGACTAGCGGGCTGGGGTGAGCAGTTCTTC. Amino acids: CASSLGLAGWGEQFF.

The chain couples TRBV7-6 to TRBJ2-7; TRBD2 agrees at 9 bases. In germline, CDR1 is SGHVS, CDR2 FNYEAQ. Trimming at V came to 2 bases and at J to 7 bases, leaving 3 bases not matched to a gene. This CDR3 region has 13 residues. In nucleotides, the CDR3 is TGTGCCAGCAGCTTAAGACTAGCGGCAGAGCAGTACTTC. This gives the protein CASSLRLAAEQYF.

This chain links TRBV9 with TRBJ2-6; no clear D. V shed 4 bases and J shed 0 bases, with 5 bases lying between them. Germline-derived CDR1 and CDR2 are SGDLS and YYNGEE. The CDR3 has 14 amino acids. As DNA, the CDR3 is TGTGCCAGCAGCAGGGACTCTGGGGCCAACGTCCTGACTTTC. Its protein product is CASSRDSGANVLTF. Drawing the rest from reference TRBV9 and TRBJ2-6, the complete variable domain is DSGVTQTPKHLITATGQRVTLRCSPRSGDLSVYWYQQSLDQGLQFLIQYYNGEERAKGNILERFSAQQFPDLHSELNLSSLELGDSALYFCASSRDSGANVLTFGAGSRLTVL.

This chain connects TRBV6-5 to TRBJ2-5; tentative D call: TRBD1 (6 bases). This CDR3 spans 14 amino acids. V lost 11 bases and J 1 base, leaving 17 bases between the germline ends. Looked up from germline, CDR1 is MNHEY and CDR2 is SVGAGI. In DNA, the CDR3 is TGTGCCGGTAATTCTCAGGGGTCCCAAGAGACCCAGTACTTC. Translated, it gives CAGNSQGSQETQYF.